These T cell receptor beta chains were read from a single sample in a study of early T cells in non-severe SARS-CoV-2 infection. TCRdb re-called the 5' RACE reads with MiXCR, one entry per CDR3 protein. This sample has tens of thousands of distinct CDR3 sequences; roughly 4.2% occur once, and the top ten carry roughly 3%. Sequencing input: whole blood. Receptor source: an adult who was a healthcare worker with PCR-confirmed SARS-CoV-2 infection or an uninfected control (not recorded which). The CDR3 runs from the conserved cysteine through the conserved F or W. A D gene is named only where the DNA matches it firmly. Part of the rows lack a size; the others show once, few, many or a class for expanded clones.

cdr3_length	clone_size	v_call	j_call	d_call	cdr3_nt	cdr3_aa
15	many	TRBV7-2	TRBJ2-3	NA	TGTGCCAGCAGCTTTACTAGCCTGGGCACAGATACGCAGTATTTT	CASSFTSLGTDTQYF
16	few	TRBV6-1	TRBJ1-6	TRBD1	TGTGCCAGCAGTGAAGCATCAGGGACAGACAATTCACCCCTCCACTTT	CASSEASGTDNSPLHF
14	few	TRBV6-4	TRBJ2-3	TRBD2	TGTGCCAGCAAGGCTAGCGGGGACACAGATACGCAGTATTTT	CASKASGDTDTQYF
14	many	TRBV12-3/TRBV12-4	TRBJ2-7	TRBD1	TGTGCCAGCAGTTCCCGGGACAGGGGCTACGAGCAGTACTTC	CASSSRDRGYEQYF
14	many	TRBV5-6	TRBJ1-1	TRBD1	TGTGCCAGCAGACCGCCGGGACAGGGGCCTGAAGCTTTCTTT	CASRPPGQGPEAFF
14	many	TRBV11-2	TRBJ1-2	NA	TGTGCCAGCAGCTTAGAAAGAGGGAACTATGGCTACACCTTC	CASSLERGNYGYTF
16	NA	TRBV5-1	TRBJ2-7	NA	TGCGCCAGCAGCTCGAGCCCGACCTCACTACGGAACGAGCAGTACTTC	CASSSSPTSLRNEQYF
16	NA	TRBV6-5	TRBJ2-3	NA	TGTGCCAGCAGTGCAATCAGCGGTACTAGCACAGATACGCAGTATTTT	CASSAISGTSTDTQYF
11	many	TRBV6-1	TRBJ2-7	NA	TGTGCCAGCGAGAGATCCTACGAGCAGTACTTC	CASERSYEQYF
11	few	TRBV27	TRBJ2-1	NA	TGTGCCAGCAGTCAGTACGGAGAGCAGTTCTTC	CASSQYGEQFF
21	many	TRBV7-7	TRBJ1-2	NA	TGTGCTAGCAGCTTTAATGCCGACAGGACCGGAGGAGGACGTTCTAACTATGGCTACACCTTC	CASSFNADRTGGGRSNYGYTF
11	many	TRBV29-1	TRBJ1-2	NA	TGCAGCGGACAGCTTTCCTATGGCTACACCTTC	CSGQLSYGYTF
17	few	TRBV3-1	TRBJ2-1	NA	TGTGCCAGCAGCCAAGATTGGTCAGAGGGGGCCTACAATGAGCAGTTCTTC	CASSQDWSEGAYNEQFF
19	many	TRBV9	TRBJ2-6	TRBD2	TGTGCCAGCAGCGTAGGGGCTAGCGGCGAGGGGTCTGGGGCCAACGTCCTGACTTTC	CASSVGASGEGSGANVLTF
14	many	TRBV12-3/TRBV12-4	TRBJ2-1	NA	TGTGCCAGCTCTCGTGGGGGAACAAACAATGAGCAGTTCTTC	CASSRGGTNNEQFF
14	NA	TRBV11-2	TRBJ2-7	TRBD2	TGTGTCAGCAGCTCTACTAGCGGTTCCTACGAGCAGTACTTC	CVSSSTSGSYEQYF
15	few	TRBV20-1	TRBJ2-1	TRBD2	TGCAGTGCTAGGGAGCTAGCGGGAGAGGGGTATGAGCAGTTCTTC	CSARELAGEGYEQFF
16	many	TRBV3-1	TRBJ2-1	NA	TGTGCCAGCAGCCAAGCGAGGGTGATGAGGCACAATGAGCAGTTCTTC	CASSQARVMRHNEQFF
15	many	TRBV29-1	TRBJ2-7	TRBD2	TGCAGCGTTGAAACGGGGACTAGCGGGAGGTACGAGCAGTACTTC	CSVETGTSGRYEQYF
14	many	TRBV20-1	TRBJ2-7	NA	TGCAGTGCTAGAGGTGGCCCTCAGCCTTACGAGCAGTACTTC	CSARGGPQPYEQYF
13	many	TRBV2	TRBJ2-3	NA	TGTGCCAGCAGTGCGGAGTTTACGGATACGCAGTATTTT	CASSAEFTDTQYF
14	many	TRBV29-1	TRBJ2-7	NA	TGCAGCGTCTCGGGACCTACGGGGGCGATCGAGCAGTACTTC	CSVSGPTGAIEQYF
14	few	TRBV12-3/TRBV12-4	TRBJ1-4	NA	TGTGCCAGCAGTTTACAGACGACTAATGAAAAACTGTTTTTT	CASSLQTTNEKLFF
16	many	TRBV7-6	TRBJ2-7	NA	TGTGCCAGCAGCTCCAGGGGGGAGGACCACACCTACGAGCAGTACTTC	CASSSRGEDHTYEQYF
14	few	TRBV6-1	TRBJ1-1	TRBD1	TGTGCCAGCAGTGATGGGACAGGGTCACCTGAAGCTTTCTTT	CASSDGTGSPEAFF
15	many	TRBV4-2	TRBJ2-4	NA	TGTGCCAGCAGCCAAGGAGGAGGGGGGCAGAACATTCAGTACTTC	CASSQGGGGQNIQYF
14	many	TRBV11-2	TRBJ1-1	NA	TGTGCCAGCAGCTTAGGGGGCCGGAACACTGAAGCTTTCTTT	CASSLGGRNTEAFF
16	many	TRBV2	TRBJ1-5	TRBD1	TGTGCCAGCAGTTTAAACAGACAGGGAAGCAATCAGCCCCAGCATTTT	CASSLNRQGSNQPQHF
14	many	TRBV19	TRBJ2-7	TRBD2	TGTGCCAGTACTACTAGCGGGGCCTCCTACGAGCAGTACTTC	CASTTSGASYEQYF
16	many	TRBV6-6	TRBJ1-5	NA	TGTGCCAGCAGTTCTGGAGTATGGCAGGGAGGTCAGCCCCAGCATTTT	CASSSGVWQGGQPQHF
13	NA	TRBV20-1	TRBJ2-5	NA	TGCAGTGCCCCTCTTGGGAACCAAGAGACCCAGTACTTC	CSAPLGNQETQYF
16	NA	TRBV5-1	TRBJ2-3	TRBD2	TGCGCCAGCAGCAGGGGCCTAGCGGGGCTCACAGATACGCAGTATTTT	CASSRGLAGLTDTQYF
15	many	TRBV6-5	TRBJ2-7	TRBD1	TGTGCCAGCAGTTATAACAGGGGGCCTGGCTACGAGCAGTACTTC	CASSYNRGPGYEQYF
16	many	TRBV5-1	TRBJ2-6	TRBD1	TGCGCCAGCAGCCCGGACAGGGAGGCTGGGGCCAACGTCCTGACTTTC	CASSPDREAGANVLTF
13	many	TRBV6-1	TRBJ2-7	NA	TGTGCCAGCAGTGAAGTGGCCCACTACGAGCAGTACTTC	CASSEVAHYEQYF
15	many	TRBV29-1	TRBJ2-1	TRBD1	TGCAGCGTTGCCCCGACAGGGGGCATCTACAATGAGCAGTTCTTC	CSVAPTGGIYNEQFF
13	NA	TRBV29-1	TRBJ1-3	NA	TGCAGCGTTGGGGGGGGAACTGGAAACACCATATATTTT	CSVGGGTGNTIYF
11	NA	TRBV11-2	TRBJ2-1	NA	TGTGCCAGCACCCGGTACAATGAGCAGTTCTTC	CASTRYNEQFF
16	NA	TRBV10-1	TRBJ2-2	NA	TGCGCCAGCAGTGACGCAGCGATGTCGAACACCGGGGAGCTGTTTTTT	CASSDAAMSNTGELFF
16	NA	TRBV4-1	TRBJ2-5	TRBD2	TGCGCCAGCAGCCTAGCGGGAGGCCCCCCCCAAGAGACCCAGTACTTC	CASSLAGGPPQETQYF
15	few	TRBV7-3	TRBJ2-1	NA	TGTGCCAGCAGCTTCACCAGGAGCTCCTACAATGAGCAGTTCTTC	CASSFTRSSYNEQFF
14	NA	TRBV25-1	TRBJ2-1	TRBD2	TGTGCCAGCAGTGAATTCGCCGCAGCGGGAGAAAAGTTCTTC	CASSEFAAAGEKFF
12	NA	TRBV20-1	TRBJ2-7	TRBD1	TGCAGTGCCTCGGACAGGGCCTACGAGCAGTACTTC	CSASDRAYEQYF
14	many	TRBV5-1	TRBJ2-5	TRBD2	TGCGCCAGCAGCCCGGGACTAGCGAGTGAGACCCAGTACTTC	CASSPGLASETQYF
16	many	TRBV7-3	TRBJ2-2	TRBD1	TGTGCCAGCAGCCAAACCGGGACAGGGGGCACCGGGGAGCTGTTTTTT	CASSQTGTGGTGELFF
13	few	TRBV24-1	TRBJ2-1	NA	TGTGCCACCAGTGATGAACTGGGAAATGAGCAGTTCTTC	CATSDELGNEQFF